This T cell receptor (beta chain) is drawn from a study of vaccination and CD4 T cells after COVID-19. About the research overall: Cellular stimulation was performed using overlapping spike peptides derived from SARS-CoV-2, HCoV-NL63, HCoV-OC43 and HCoV-229E.

The Oncomine TCR Beta short-read assay generated sequence data from the DNA of cultured CD4+ T cells. TCRdb re-analysed the PCR reads in MiXCR, keeping a single row per CDR3 protein. The repertoire includes some 10,000 distinct CDR3 sequences, just over 60% of them detected once, and about 15% sits in the top ten. Treatment of the sample: roughly ten-day PBMC culture with coronavirus spike peptide pools or control peptides (ViraFEST assay). Cultures got half-medium changes with IL-2 on days 3 and 7. The germline gives CDR1 GTSNPN, CDR2 SVGIG (reference sequence). V gave up 3 bases and J gave up 6 bases, with 14 bases separating them. CDR3 length equals 13 residues. Details on this clonotype: Its antigen is unknown.

The source material was CD4+ T cells from blood, cultured in vitro. This sequence joins TRBV30 and TRBJ1-2, with TRBD1 as a possible D gene (5 bases). The TCR was taken from a human donor who had recovered from COVID-19. For the CDR3, the DNA is TGTGCCTGGAGGAGGAACCGGGACCATGGCTACACCTTC. Protein sequence: CAWRRNRDHGYTF.